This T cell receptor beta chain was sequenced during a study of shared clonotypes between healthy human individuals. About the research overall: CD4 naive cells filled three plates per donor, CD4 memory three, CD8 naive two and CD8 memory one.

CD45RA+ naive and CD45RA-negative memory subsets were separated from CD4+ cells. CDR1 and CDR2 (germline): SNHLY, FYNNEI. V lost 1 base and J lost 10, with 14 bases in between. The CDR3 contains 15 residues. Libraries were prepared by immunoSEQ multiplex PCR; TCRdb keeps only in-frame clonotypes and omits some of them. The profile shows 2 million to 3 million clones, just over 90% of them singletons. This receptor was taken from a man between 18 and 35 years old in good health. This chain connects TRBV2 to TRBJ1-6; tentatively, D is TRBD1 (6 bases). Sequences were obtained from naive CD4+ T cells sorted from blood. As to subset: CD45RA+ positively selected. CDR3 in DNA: TGTGCCAGCAGTGAAGGACAGGCTCGTAGGTCACCCCTCCACTTT. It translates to CASSEGQARRSPLHF.